This is a list of T cell receptor beta chains from one sample in a study of early T cells in non-severe SARS-CoV-2 infection. MiXCR, run by TCRdb on the 5' RACE reads, gives a single entry per CDR3 protein. Here the sample spans tens of thousands of distinct CDR3 sequences, approximately 9% being singletons. Sequenced material: whole blood, taken at baseline. Receptor source: an adult who was a healthcare worker with PCR-confirmed SARS-CoV-2 infection or an uninfected control (not recorded which). The CDR3 runs from the conserved cysteine through the conserved F or W. The D gene is left open where the match is weak. Clone size is given for some rows only: seen once, a few or many times, or a class if the clone is expanded.

size,V,J,D,CDR3,DNA
NA,TRBV20-1,TRBJ2-3,NA,CSARALLRRGAGGKDTQYF,TGCAGTGCTAGAGCCCTGCTGAGGCGGGGGGCAGGGGGGAAAGATACGCAGTATTTT
few,TRBV5-4,TRBJ2-7,TRBD2,CASSFYPLAELSYEQYF,TGTGCCAGCAGCTTCTACCCTCTAGCGGAACTCTCCTACGAGCAGTACTTC
few,TRBV4-1,TRBJ1-3,NA,CASSQGQLVVGNTIYF,TGCGCCAGCAGCCAAGGACAGCTAGTCGTAGGAAACACCATATATTTT
many,TRBV20-1,TRBJ2-7,TRBD2,CSAYIAGVRGEQYF,TGCAGTGCTTATATAGCGGGAGTACGAGGCGAGCAGTACTTC
few,TRBV9,TRBJ2-7,NA,CASSALSYEQYF,TGTGCCAGCAGCGCACTTTCCTACGAGCAGTACTTC
few,TRBV18,TRBJ1-2,NA,CASSPDNYGYTF,TGTGCCAGCTCACCGGATAACTATGGCTACACCTTC
many,TRBV28,TRBJ2-7,NA,CASRFGTSYEQYF,TGTGCCAGTAGATTCGGGACCTCCTACGAGCAGTACTTC
few,TRBV14,TRBJ1-3,NA,CASSQWETSGNTIYF,TGTGCCAGCAGCCAATGGGAAACTTCTGGAAACACCATATATTTT
many,TRBV7-9,TRBJ2-1,NA,CASSFALVSYNEQFF,TGTGCCAGCAGCTTCGCTCTTGTATCCTACAATGAGCAGTTCTTC
NA,TRBV12-3/TRBV12-4,TRBJ2-1,TRBD2,CASSIPSGGAGEQFF,TGTGCCAGCAGCATACCTAGCGGGGGGGCCGGTGAGCAGTTCTTC
NA,TRBV20-1,TRBJ2-5,NA,CSAEGRSETQYF,TGCAGTGCTGAGGGACGGAGTGAGACCCAGTACTTC
many,TRBV20-1,TRBJ2-7,TRBD2,CSAREGTRESYEQYF,TGCAGTGCTAGAGAAGGGACTAGAGAGAGCTACGAGCAGTACTTC
NA,TRBV11-2,TRBJ2-7,NA,CASSSPIQGEGTQYEQYF,TGTGCCAGCAGCTCGCCTATACAGGGGGAGGGTACCCAGTACGAGCAGTACTTC
few,TRBV4-3,TRBJ2-1,NA,CASSQEGAVYNEQFF,TGCGCCAGCAGCCAAGAGGGCGCAGTCTACAATGAGCAGTTCTTC
NA,TRBV18,TRBJ2-6,NA,CASSPMVSSGANVLTF,TGTGCCAGCTCACCCATGGTTAGCTCTGGGGCCAACGTCCTGACTTTC
NA,TRBV27,TRBJ2-5,NA,CASSFISRAQETQYF,TGTGCCAGCAGCTTTATCTCCAGGGCCCAAGAGACCCAGTACTTC
few,TRBV5-1,TRBJ1-1,NA,CASAEAENTEAFF,TGCGCCAGCGCAGAGGCAGAGAACACTGAAGCTTTCTTT
many,TRBV7-2,TRBJ2-2,TRBD2,CASSFRGGPNTGELFF,TGTGCCAGCAGCTTCCGCGGGGGGCCTAACACCGGGGAGCTGTTTTTT
NA,TRBV12-3/TRBV12-4,TRBJ2-7,NA,CASSLEHRVHEQYF,TGTGCCAGCAGTTTAGAGCACAGGGTCCACGAGCAGTACTTC
NA,TRBV7-8,TRBJ2-3,NA,CASSLARTDTQYF,TGTGCCAGCAGCTTAGCCCGCACAGATACGCAGTATTTT
NA,TRBV6-5,TRBJ2-7,TRBD2,CASMGTSGRIGLSGEQYF,TGTGCCAGCATGGGGACTAGCGGGAGGATCGGGTTAAGCGGAGAGCAGTACTTC
few,TRBV20-1,TRBJ1-2,TRBD1,CSAGMGQGAGYTF,TGCAGTGCTGGGATGGGACAGGGCGCTGGCTACACCTTC
few,TRBV7-2,TRBJ2-1,NA,CASSQGASSYNEQFF,TGTGCCAGCAGCCAAGGGGCTAGCTCCTACAATGAGCAGTTCTTC
NA,TRBV20-1,TRBJ1-6,NA,CSARTDLNSPLHF,TGCAGTGCTAGAACAGATCTTAATTCACCCCTCCACTTT
many,TRBV18,TRBJ1-1,TRBD1,CASSPSTGGYTEAFF,TGTGCCAGCTCACCTTCGACAGGGGGCTATACTGAAGCTTTCTTT
NA,TRBV14,TRBJ2-3,NA,CASSQDQTSVKDF,TGTGCCAGCAGCCAAGATCAGACTTCCGTCAAGGATTTT
NA,TRBV7-9,TRBJ2-7,NA,CASSLSGETYEQYF,TGTGCCAGCAGCTTATCGGGGGAGACCTACGAGCAGTACTTC
many,TRBV27,TRBJ2-3,NA,CASRSVTDTQYF,TGTGCCAGCAGATCGGTCACAGATACGCAGTATTTT
few,TRBV5-1,TRBJ1-1,NA,CASSLEGRAFF,TGCGCCAGCAGCTTGGAAGGGCGAGCTTTCTTT
few,TRBV7-9,TRBJ1-6,NA,CASSFGDNNSPLHF,TGTGCCAGCAGCTTCGGGGACAATAATTCACCCCTCCACTTT
many,TRBV12-3/TRBV12-4,TRBJ2-1,TRBD2,CASRGLAGMGEQFF,TGTGCCAGCAGGGGACTAGCGGGAATGGGTGAGCAGTTCTTC
many,TRBV11-2,TRBJ2-1,TRBD2,CASSRTSGKDEQFF,TGTGCCAGCAGCCGGACTAGCGGGAAAGATGAGCAGTTCTTC